The 13 T cell receptor beta chains reported below all come from one sample, sequenced in a study of blood T cell repertoires in COVID-19. The assay was immunoSEQ multiplex PCR, and TCRdb's table has in-frame clones only and misses some. The sample records approximately 230,000 clones, around 83% being singletons. Sequencing used peripheral blood. The receptors come from a man older than 75 with acute or convalescent COVID-19.

DNA for the CDR3: TGTGCCCTTCAGAAGTTGGAGAGCTCCTACAATGAGCAGTTCTTC. As protein: CALQKLESSYNEQFF. The chain uses TRBV5-4 and TRBJ2-1; D gene ambiguous. The CDR3 has 15 amino acids. Germline loops: CDR1 SGHNT, CDR2 YYREEE (reference sequence). V shed 10 bases and J shed 0 bases, with 17 bases lying between them.

The chain has TRBV10-3 and TRBJ2-3; 15 positions match TRBD2. The length of the CDR3 is 18 residues. Germline V gene data show CDR1 as ENHRY and CDR2 as SYGVKD. Trimming removed 5 bases from V and 6 bases from J; junction bases left unmatched: 12. The CDR3 sequence is CAISPGGTSGGPGDTQYF. CDR3 DNA sequence: TGTGCCATCAGTCCGGGTGGGACTAGCGGGGGGCCGGGGGATACGCAGTATTTT.

The genes are TRBV19 and TRBJ2-3, with 7 positions matching TRBD1. The CDR3 extends over 16 amino acids. Germline-derived CDR1 and CDR2 are LNHDA and SQIVND (reference sequence). The junction had 14 bases not matched to a gene; V was cut back by 6 bases and J by 5 bases. As DNA, the CDR3 is TGTGCCAGTAGGGCAGGACAGGTTTATAGTGGAGATACGCAGTATTTT. Translating gives CASRAGQVYSGDTQYF.

The CDR3 DNA is TGTGCCAGCAGCGTCCAGGCTACCTCTCTTTACAATGAGCAGTTCTTC. Protein: CASSVQATSLYNEQFF. The V call is TRBV9, the J call TRBJ2-1; D uncertain. Germline CDR1 is SGDLS and CDR2 is YYNGEE. Trimming pared 2 bases from V and 4 bases from J, leaving 16 bases between. The CDR3 runs to 16 residues.

This clone was recorded only once. The rearrangement uses TRBV7-2 and TRBJ2-5; D is unresolved. CDR3 length equals 13 residues. In germline, CDR1 is SGHTA, CDR2 FQGNSA. Trimming stripped 4 bases from V and 5 bases from J, with 11 bases between. This chain's CDR3 is CASSSSNTETQYF. The CDR3 DNA is TGTGCCAGCAGCTCCTCAAACACGGAGACCCAGTACTTC.

The rearrangement uses TRBV28 and TRBJ2-7; 9 bases agree with TRBD1. Germline CDR1 and CDR2: MDHEN and SYDVKM. The CDR3 contains 14 residues. V shed 5 bases, J shed 5 bases, and the junction held 7 bases outside the gene matches. CDR3 sequence reads: CASSPWTGVDEQYF. CDR3 bases: TGTGCCAGCAGTCCGTGGACAGGGGTCGACGAGCAGTACTTC.

J is TRBJ1-6 and V is TRBV5-4, with 10 positions matching TRBD1. Per the germline V gene, CDR1 is SGHNT and CDR2 is YYREEE (reference sequence). The V gene end was trimmed by 2 bases and the J gene end by 9 bases; junction bases not matched to a gene: 5. The CDR3 has 15 amino acids. The CDR3 sequence: CASSFRDRGGSPLHF. The CDR3 DNA follows: TGTGCCAGCAGCTTCCGGGACAGGGGAGGTTCACCCCTCCACTTT.

This clone has more than one count but fewer than ten. The chain has TRBV5-6 and TRBJ1-5; D is undetermined. Trimming removed 0 bases at V and 6 bases at J, with 10 bases between. The CDR3 contains 14 residues. From germline, CDR1 is SGHDT and CDR2 YYEEEE. The DNA of the CDR3 is TGTGCCAGCAGCTTGGTCTCGAGCGGTCAGCCCCAGCATTTT. It specifies CASSLVSSGQPQHF.

The chain joins TRBV6-5 to TRBJ2-3; unclear D gene. CDR3 length: 12 amino acids. The germline V gene has CDR1 MNHEY and CDR2 SVGAGI. V lost 6 bases, J lost 6 bases, and 10 bases lay in between. The CDR3 region is CASRLIGDTQYF. CDR3 DNA sequence: TGTGCCAGCAGGCTGATCGGGGATACGCAGTATTTT.

The chain employs TRBV5-1 and TRBJ2-3; D remains unclear. There are 16 residues in the CDR3. Trimming took 5 bases from V and 1 from J, leaving 17 bases between them. In germline, CDR1 is SGHRS, CDR2 YFSETQ. This chain's CDR3 is CASSYSTARRTDTQYF. The CDR3 coding sequence is TGCGCCAGCAGTTACTCCACGGCTAGACGCACAGATACGCAGTATTTT.

CDR3 loop: CASSLRTSEPQHF. As DNA, the CDR3 is TGTGCCAGCTCACTCCGGACATCTGAGCCCCAGCATTTT. This chain uses TRBV18 with TRBJ1-5; tentatively, D is TRBD1 (5 bases). Germline V gene data show CDR1 as KGHSH and CDR2 as LQKENI. The V gene lost 4 bases and the J gene lost 8 bases, with 12 bases spanning the gap. The CDR3 loop spans 13 amino acids.

This chain connects TRBV27 to TRBJ2-2; TRBD2 agrees at 7 bases. The ends lost 7 bases at V and 2 bases at J; junction bases unmatched: 10. The germline gives CDR1 MNHEY, CDR2 SMNVEV (reference sequence). The CDR3 has 16 residues. The CDR3 DNA follows: TGTGCCAGCACCCTTGCGGGAGCTCTAAACACCGGGGAGCTGTTTTTT. Protein product: CASTLAGALNTGELFF.

CDR3 in DNA: TGTGCCAGCAGCGCCCAGACAGGGACGAACACTGAAGCTTTCTTT. Its translation: CASSAQTGTNTEAFF. The genes are TRBV9 and TRBJ1-1; 7 nucleotides match TRBD1. The CDR3 totals 15 residues. V trimming: 3 bases; J trimming: 1 base; junction bases outside the gene matches: 6. Germline values: CDR1 SGDLS, CDR2 YYNGEE.